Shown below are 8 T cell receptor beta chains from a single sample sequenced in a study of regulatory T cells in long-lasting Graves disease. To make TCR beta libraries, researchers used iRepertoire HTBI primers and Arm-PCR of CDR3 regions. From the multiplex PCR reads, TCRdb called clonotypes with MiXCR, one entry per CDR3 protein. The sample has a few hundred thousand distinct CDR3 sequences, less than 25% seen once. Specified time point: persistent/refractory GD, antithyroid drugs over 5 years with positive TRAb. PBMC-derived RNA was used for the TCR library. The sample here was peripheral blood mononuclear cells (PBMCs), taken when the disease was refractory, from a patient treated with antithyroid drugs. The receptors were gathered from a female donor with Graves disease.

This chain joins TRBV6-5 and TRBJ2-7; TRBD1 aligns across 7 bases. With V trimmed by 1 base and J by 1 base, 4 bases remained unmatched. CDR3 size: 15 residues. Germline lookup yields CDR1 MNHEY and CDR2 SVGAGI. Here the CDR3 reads CASSYFGDSSYEQYF. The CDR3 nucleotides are TGTGCCAGCAGTTACTTTGGGGACAGTTCCTACGAGCAGTACTTC.

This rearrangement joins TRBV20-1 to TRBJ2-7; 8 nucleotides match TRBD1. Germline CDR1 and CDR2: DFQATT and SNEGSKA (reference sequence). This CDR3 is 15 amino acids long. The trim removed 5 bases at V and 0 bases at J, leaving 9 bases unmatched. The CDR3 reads CSAEETGDFSYEQYF. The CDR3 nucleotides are TGCAGTGCTGAGGAGACAGGGGATTTCTCCTACGAGCAGTACTTC.

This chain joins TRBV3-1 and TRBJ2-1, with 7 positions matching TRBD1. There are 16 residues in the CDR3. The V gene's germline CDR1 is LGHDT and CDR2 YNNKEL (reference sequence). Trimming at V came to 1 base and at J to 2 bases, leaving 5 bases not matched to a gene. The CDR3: CASSQVDREPYNEQFF. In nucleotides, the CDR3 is TGTGCCAGCAGCCAAGTCGACAGGGAGCCCTACAATGAGCAGTTCTTC.

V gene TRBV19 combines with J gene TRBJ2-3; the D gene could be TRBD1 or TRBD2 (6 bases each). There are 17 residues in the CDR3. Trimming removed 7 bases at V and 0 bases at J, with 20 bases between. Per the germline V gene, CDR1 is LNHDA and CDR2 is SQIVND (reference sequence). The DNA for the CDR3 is TGTGCCAGTACCCCCAGGGGCGGGACACGTAGCACAGATACGCAGTATTTT. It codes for CASTPRGGTRSTDTQYF.

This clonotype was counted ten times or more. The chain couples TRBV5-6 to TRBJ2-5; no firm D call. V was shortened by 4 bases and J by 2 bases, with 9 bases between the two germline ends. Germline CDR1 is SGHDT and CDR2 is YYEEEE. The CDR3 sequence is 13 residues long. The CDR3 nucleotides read TGTGCCAGCAGCCCCCACGTACAAGAGACCCAGTACTTC. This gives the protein CASSPHVQETQYF.

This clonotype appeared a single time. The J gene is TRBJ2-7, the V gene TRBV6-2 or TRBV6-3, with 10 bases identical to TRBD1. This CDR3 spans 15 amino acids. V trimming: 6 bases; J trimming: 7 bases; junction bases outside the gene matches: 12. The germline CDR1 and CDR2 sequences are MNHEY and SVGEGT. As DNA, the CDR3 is TGTGCCAGCAGCCAGAGTCGGACAGGGGGAGGGGAGCAGTACTTC. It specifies CASSQSRTGGGEQYF.

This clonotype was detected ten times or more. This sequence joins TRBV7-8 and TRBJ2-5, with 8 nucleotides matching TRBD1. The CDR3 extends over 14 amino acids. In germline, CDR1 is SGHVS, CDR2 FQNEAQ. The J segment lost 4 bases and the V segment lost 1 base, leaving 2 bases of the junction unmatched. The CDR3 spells CASSLGTGLETQYF. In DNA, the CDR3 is TGTGCCAGCAGCTTAGGGACAGGGTTAGAGACCCAGTACTTC.

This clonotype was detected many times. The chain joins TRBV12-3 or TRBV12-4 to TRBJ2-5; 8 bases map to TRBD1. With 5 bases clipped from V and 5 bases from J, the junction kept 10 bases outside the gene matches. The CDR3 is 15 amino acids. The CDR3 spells CASSDGTGGVETQYF. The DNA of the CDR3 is TGTGCCAGCAGTGACGGGACAGGTGGTGTCGAGACCCAGTACTTC.